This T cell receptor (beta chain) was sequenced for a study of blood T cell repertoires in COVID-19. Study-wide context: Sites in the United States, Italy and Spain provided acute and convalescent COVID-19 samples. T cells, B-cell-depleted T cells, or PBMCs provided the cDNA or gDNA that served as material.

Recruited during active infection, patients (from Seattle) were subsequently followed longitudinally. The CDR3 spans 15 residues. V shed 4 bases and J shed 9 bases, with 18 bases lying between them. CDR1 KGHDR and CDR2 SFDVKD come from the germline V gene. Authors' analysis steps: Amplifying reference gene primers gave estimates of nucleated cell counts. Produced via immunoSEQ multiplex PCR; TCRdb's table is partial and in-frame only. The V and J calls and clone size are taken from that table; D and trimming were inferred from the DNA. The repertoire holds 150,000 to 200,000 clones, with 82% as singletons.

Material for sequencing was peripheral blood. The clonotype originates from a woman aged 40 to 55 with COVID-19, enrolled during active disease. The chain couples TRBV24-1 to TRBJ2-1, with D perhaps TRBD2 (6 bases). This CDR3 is CATSDPEGHGPEQFF. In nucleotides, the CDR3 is TGTGCCACCAGTGACCCGGAGGGCCATGGGCCTGAGCAGTTCTTC.